This TCR beta chain was retrieved from a study of CD8+ T cells in alopecia areata. The study's findings and limits: While tofacitinib was given, many expanded lesional clones persisted in scalp and blood. Although TCR sharing was seen in mice, sharing across patients was less clear, possibly for HLA-related reasons.

V was clipped by 0 bases and J by 6 bases; unmatched bases: 6. This CDR3 is built from 16 residues. Germline V CDR1 and CDR2: SGDLS, YYNGEE. Turning to this clone: Antigen unknown.

Treatment given: oral pan-JAK inhibitor, 5-10 mg twice daily. PBMCs were stained for CD3, CD4 and CD8, and CD4+ and CD8+ T cells were sorted. TCR sequencing used cDNA made by reverse transcription of extracted RNA. Libraries were prepared by immunoSEQ multiplex PCR; TCRdb keeps only in-frame clonotypes and omits some of them. The sample records about 200,000 clones, roughly 60% being singletons. This specimen was CD4+ T cells sorted from blood, taken at week 24, from a patient treated with tofacitinib. The rearrangement links TRBV9 to TRBJ2-3; TRBD2 matches 11 bases. The receptor was isolated from a human donor with alopecia areata. The CDR3 sequence is CASSVGNSGGADTQYF. CDR3 in DNA: TGTGCCAGCAGCGTAGGGAATAGCGGGGGGGCCGATACGCAGTATTTT.